What follows are 13 T cell receptor beta chains derived from one specimen sequenced in a study of blood T cell repertoires in COVID-19. Using immunoSEQ multiplex PCR, the repertoire was profiled, and TCRdb retains in-frame clones only, with some absent. The sample has about 160,000 clones; around 84% are singletons. The sample was peripheral blood. The source is a middle-aged man with acute or convalescent COVID-19.

J is TRBJ1-1 and V is TRBV18, with a weak D call TRBD1 (6 bases). This CDR3 region has 15 residues. Germline V gene sequence: CDR1 KGHSH, CDR2 LQKENI. Trimming removed 0 bases from V and 4 bases from J, with 12 bases in between. This CDR3 reads CASSPPEQGSTEAFF. The DNA for the CDR3 is TGTGCCAGCTCACCACCTGAGCAGGGGAGCACTGAAGCTTTCTTT.

This clone has ten or more counts. Other nucleotide sequences in the sample specify the same CDR3. The chain joins TRBV5-1 to TRBJ2-3; 7 bases fit TRBD1. Germline-derived CDR1 and CDR2 are SGHRS and YFSETQ. Trimming cost V 4 bases and J 1 base; bases outside gene matches: 0. The length of the CDR3 is 13 residues. CDR3: CASSGQGTDTQYF. CDR3 nucleotides: TGCGCCAGCAGCGGACAGGGCACAGATACGCAGTATTTT.

The V call is TRBV7-9, the J call TRBJ2-7; perhaps TRBD1 as D (6 bases). Trimming left V 5 bases short and J 2 bases short, with 16 bases between. The CDR3 sequence is 15 residues long. Germline V CDR1 and CDR2: SEHNR, FQNEAQ (reference sequence). The CDR3 nucleotides read TGTGCCAGCAGCGCGACGGGACAACTACCCTACGAGCAGTACTTC. The encoded protein is CASSATGQLPYEQYF.

The genes are TRBV24-1 and TRBJ1-1, with 11 bases lining up with TRBD1. With 5 bases clipped from V and 8 bases from J, the junction kept 3 bases outside the gene matches. Germline V gene data show CDR1 as KGHDR and CDR2 as SFDVKD. The CDR3 runs to 13 residues. In DNA, the CDR3 is TGTGCCACCAGTGGGGACAGGGGGGAGGAAGCTTTCTTT. Translation: CATSGDRGEEAFF.

The J gene is TRBJ1-2, the V gene TRBV12-3 or TRBV12-4, with 7 bases aligning to TRBD1. Germline trimming cut 6 bases from V and 13 bases from J; bases unmatched to any gene: 11. This CDR3 region has 12 residues. CDR3 in amino acids: CASRLTGPFVTF. The CDR3 DNA reads as TGTGCCAGCAGGCTGACAGGGCCCTTTGTCACCTTC.

J is TRBJ2-1 and V is TRBV19, with a tentative D call TRBD1 (6 bases). Germline CDR1 reads LNHDA; CDR2 reads SQIVND (reference sequence). V lost 6 bases and J 4 bases, leaving 7 bases between the germline ends. CDR3 length: 12 amino acids. The CDR3 DNA follows: TGTGCCAGTAGAGGGGGATACAATGAGCAGTTCTTC. The encoded protein is CASRGGYNEQFF.

This chain connects TRBV29-1 to TRBJ1-2, with 8 bases aligning to TRBD1. V lost 7 bases to trimming and J lost 3 bases; unmatched junction nucleotides: 7. Germline CDR1 is SQVTM and CDR2 is ANQGSEA. The CDR3 contains 13 residues. For the CDR3, the DNA is TGCAGCGAAAAGACAGGGGAGGACTATGGCTACACCTTC. Protein product: CSEKTGEDYGYTF.

This chain links TRBV7-3 with TRBJ2-3; TRBD1 matches 11 bases. The CDR3 totals 15 residues. Germline V lookup: CDR1 SGHTA, CDR2 FQGTGA. V was pared by 3 bases and J by 5 bases, with 4 bases of the junction left unmatched. CDR3 nucleotides: TGTGCCAGCAGCTTTGGACAGGGGGCAGGAGATACGCAGTATTTT. This encodes CASSFGQGAGDTQYF.

The rearrangement joins TRBV2 to TRBJ1-1; maybe TRBD1 (5 bases). The CDR3 runs 15 residues. The germline V gene has CDR1 SNHLY and CDR2 FYNNEI. Trimming stripped 2 bases from V and 8 bases from J, with 18 bases between. The DNA of the CDR3 is TGTGCCAGCAGTGAAAAGGAGGGGACGGCTTGGGAAGCTTTCTTT. Translating it yields CASSEKEGTAWEAFF.

V is TRBV6-1 and J is TRBJ1-2; D gene unclear. This CDR3 contains 13 residues. The V end was cut by 2 bases, the J end by 4 bases, with 8 bases between. Germline loops: CDR1 MNHNS, CDR2 SASEGT. CDR3 protein: CASSEWAAYGYTF. As DNA, the CDR3 is TGTGCCAGCAGTGAATGGGCAGCCTATGGCTACACCTTC.

The chain carries TRBV5-1 and TRBJ2-7; maybe TRBD1 (5 bases). V lost 4 bases and J lost 0, with 14 bases in between. Germline V gene data show CDR1 as SGHRS and CDR2 as YFSETQ. The CDR3 consists of 15 residues. This CDR3 reads CASSPEADSSYEQYF. In DNA form, the CDR3 reads TGCGCCAGCAGCCCCGAGGCCGACAGCTCCTACGAGCAGTACTTC.

This sequence joins TRBV6-2 or TRBV6-3 and TRBJ2-2; tentative D call: TRBD2 (5 bases). The CDR3 runs 14 residues. Trimming pared 0 bases from V and 8 bases from J, leaving 10 bases between. Germline CDR1 reads MNHEY; CDR2 reads SVGEGT. The CDR3 sequence: CASSYSPGEGELFF. CDR3 nucleotide sequence: TGTGCCAGCAGTTACTCCCCCGGGGAGGGGGAGCTGTTTTTT.

This chain uses TRBV11-1 with TRBJ2-2, with 7 bases identical to TRBD1. Germline-derived CDR1 and CDR2 are SGHAT and FQDESV (reference sequence). The trim removed 5 bases at V and 7 bases at J, leaving 7 bases unmatched. The CDR3 is 14 residues long. In DNA form, the CDR3 reads TGTGCCAGCAGCGACGACAGGGACGGCGGGGAGCTGTTTTTT. Its translation: CASSDDRDGGELFF.